The 32 T cell receptor beta chains reported below all come from one sample, sequenced in a study of shared clonotypes between healthy human individuals. The method was immunoSEQ multiplex PCR; TCRdb's version includes in-frame clones alone and lacks a portion of them. Altogether fewer than 3 million clones are present, less than 95% being singletons, with the ten largest covering approximately 0.4%. The material sequenced was naive CD4+ T cells from PBMCs. Noted subset: CD45RA+ positively selected. The receptors derive from a man aged 18 to 30 in good health. Some clones in this sample may be carry-over from other donors' samples.

The chain carries TRBV5-1 and TRBJ2-6; D gene unclear. V was cut by 1 base and J by 0 bases, with 17 bases left in between. Germline CDR1 is SGHRS and CDR2 is YFSETQ. The CDR3 is 19 amino acids. The chain's CDR3 is CASSLIPGTEYSGANVLTF. DNA for the CDR3: TGCGCCAGCAGCTTGATCCCAGGAACCGAATACTCTGGGGCCAACGTCCTGACTTTC.

This clone showed up just once. At one end the junction does not follow the germline gene, possibly because of a read error. This chain uses TRBV5-6 with TRBJ2-1; a weak D match, TRBD2 (6 bases). The CDR3 is 14 amino acids. Germline V lookup: CDR1 SGHDT, CDR2 YYEEEE. The CDR3 sequence is CASSLASVGNEQFF. CDR3 in DNA: TGTGCCAGCAGTTTGGCTAGCGTGGGCAATGAGCAGTTCTTC.

This clone was counted a few times. The rearrangement uses TRBV28 and TRBJ1-1; tentatively, D is TRBD1 (5 bases). V was clipped by 9 bases and J by 2 bases, with 13 bases between them. The CDR3 is 13 amino acids. In germline, CDR1 is MDHEN, CDR2 SYDVKM. The CDR3 bases are TGTGCCAGTCACGGACAACTCAACACTGAAGCTTTCTTT. This codes for CASHGQLNTEAFF.

The CDR3 nucleotides read TGTGCCAGCAGCGTAGGGGGGCCTGGGGCCAACGTCCTGACTTTC. The encoded protein is CASSVGGPGANVLTF. The gene calls are TRBV9 and TRBJ2-6; D is possibly TRBD1 (6 bases). There are 15 residues in the CDR3. Per the germline V gene, CDR1 is SGDLS and CDR2 is YYNGEE. Trimming took off 0 bases at V and 2 bases at J, with 6 bases between the two ends. The variable domain in full, with the rest retrieved from reference TRBV9 and TRBJ2-6, is DSGVTQTPKHLITATGQRVTLRCSPRSGDLSVYWYQQSLDQGLQFLIQYYNGEERAKGNILERFSAQQFPDLHSELNLSSLELGDSALYFCASSVGGPGANVLTFGAGSRLTVL.

The rearrangement joins TRBV18 to TRBJ1-3, with D possibly matching TRBD1 (6 bases). Between the trimmed V and J ends, which lost 0 bases and 4 bases, there was a span of 13 bases. This CDR3 is 16 amino acids long. From germline, CDR1 is KGHSH and CDR2 LQKENI. The CDR3 DNA reads as TGTGCCAGCTCACCACCGGCCGGGGGCGCGGGAAACACCATATATTTT. Amino acid sequence: CASSPPAGGAGNTIYF.

V usage is TRBV28 and J usage is TRBJ2-7; TRBD1 aligns across 7 bases. V was clipped by 8 bases and J by 2 bases; unmatched bases: 3. This CDR3 spans 12 amino acids. CDR1 is MDHEN, CDR2 SYDVKM, per germline. CDR3 bases: TGTGCCAGCTGGGACAGCCCCTACGAGCAGTACTTC. Translated, it gives CASWDSPYEQYF.

The chain is built from TRBV7-6 and TRBJ2-2, with TRBD2 identical over 12 bases. V trimming: 0 bases; J trimming: 2 bases; junction bases outside the gene matches: 4. Germline CDR1 reads SGHVS; CDR2 reads FNYEAQ. The CDR3 sequence is 18 residues long. The CDR3: CASSLATSGSGNTGELFF. The CDR3 region has the DNA TGTGCCAGCAGCTTAGCGACTAGCGGGAGCGGCAACACCGGGGAGCTGTTTTTT.

The gene calls are TRBV5-8 and TRBJ2-7; 7 bases match TRBD1. J gave up 0 bases and V 4 bases, and 4 bases lay outside the gene matches. CDR3 length equals 14 residues. From germline, CDR1 is SGHTS and CDR2 YDEGEE. CDR3 residues: CASSPQGSSYEQYF. CDR3 sequence (DNA): TGTGCCAGCAGCCCACAGGGGAGCTCCTACGAGCAGTACTTC.

The chain has TRBV7-9 and TRBJ2-1; TRBD2 matches 13 bases. V trimming: 5 bases; J trimming: 8 bases; junction bases outside the gene matches: 9. This CDR3 contains 16 residues. Looked up from germline, CDR1 is SEHNR and CDR2 is FQNEAQ (reference sequence). CDR3 sequence (DNA): TGTGCCAGCAGCCCGGGGACTAGCGGGACTGGGGATGAGCAGTTCTTC. This gives the protein CASSPGTSGTGDEQFF.

The chain combines TRBV5-4 with TRBJ2-7; a possible D gene is TRBD2 (7 bases). The CDR3 loop spans 12 amino acids. V lost 4 bases and J 3 bases, leaving 8 bases between the germline ends. Germline CDR1 reads SGHNT; CDR2 reads YYREEE (reference sequence). The CDR3 loop reads CASSRGGYEQYF. CDR3 DNA: TGTGCCAGCAGCAGGGGGGGCTACGAGCAGTACTTC.

This chain connects TRBV7-9 to TRBJ2-7, with 7 nucleotides matching TRBD1. The V and J ends lost 8 bases and 0 bases, in that order; junction bases with no gene match: 7. The V gene's germline CDR1 is SEHNR and CDR2 FQNEAQ (reference sequence). CDR3 length: 14 amino acids. CDR3 residues: CASSRTGASYEQYF. The CDR3 nucleotides are TGTGCCAGCTCCCGGACAGGCGCCTCCTACGAGCAGTACTTC.

The chain has TRBV2 and TRBJ2-7; 7 bases align to TRBD2. Germline CDR1 and CDR2: SNHLY and FYNNEI. V dropped 9 bases and J dropped 0; count of bases not matched to a gene: 5. The CDR3 sequence is 13 residues long. CDR3 DNA sequence: TGTGCCAGTGGGCGGGAGAGCTCCTACGAGCAGTACTTC. Translated: CASGRESSYEQYF.

CDR3 residues: CASSPGQGAGYEQYF. The CDR3 region has the DNA TGTGCCAGCAGTCCCGGACAGGGGGCCGGTTACGAGCAGTACTTC. The V and J genes are TRBV27 and TRBJ2-7, with 11 bases aligning to TRBD1. The germline V gene encodes CDR1 MNHEY and CDR2 SMNVEV (reference sequence). The ends lost 5 bases at V and 4 bases at J; junction bases unmatched: 7. This CDR3 is 15 amino acids long.

The table lists this clone with a count of one. This rearrangement joins TRBV5-6 to TRBJ1-1; maybe TRBD1 (6 bases). The CDR3 contains 15 residues. Germline V gene sequence: CDR1 SGHDT, CDR2 YYEEEE. V was trimmed by 0 bases and J by 6 bases, leaving 15 bases between them. In nucleotides, the CDR3 is TGTGCCAGCAGCTTGGACAGGGTAAGAGGCGCTGAAGCTTTCTTT. This codes for CASSLDRVRGAEAFF.

Note on this clone: Distinct nucleotide sequences in the sample also encode this CDR3. CDR3 DNA sequence: TGCGCCAGCAGCTTGGGGGCAGGGGAGGAGACCCAGTACTTC. Translated: CASSLGAGEETQYF. The chain recombines TRBV5-1 with TRBJ2-5; possibly TRBD1 for D (6 bases). The V and J ends lost 0 bases and 5 bases respectively, with 11 bases between them. This CDR3 is 14 amino acids long. Germline V lookup: CDR1 SGHRS, CDR2 YFSETQ.

A single count supports this clone. The rearrangement joins TRBV7-3 to TRBJ2-2; 7 positions match TRBD2. Unmatched junction bases numbered 5, after V lost 8 bases and J lost 8 bases. This CDR3 has 12 amino acids. Germline CDR1 and CDR2: SGHTA and FQGTGA. CDR3 region: CASGRREGELFF. For the CDR3, the DNA is TGTGCCAGCGGACGGCGGGAGGGGGAGCTGTTTTTT.

This chain connects TRBV7-8 to TRBJ1-5; D ambiguous. The germline gives CDR1 SGHVS, CDR2 FQNEAQ. Trimming removed 1 base from V and 2 bases from J, with 6 bases in between. This CDR3 has 14 residues. The CDR3 sequence: CASSLGAGNQPQHF. CDR3 coding DNA: TGTGCCAGCAGCTTAGGGGCGGGCAATCAGCCCCAGCATTTT.

The chain joins TRBV7-2 to TRBJ1-1; D remains ambiguous. V was pared by 5 bases and J by 1 base, with 11 bases between. Per germline, CDR1 SGHTA and CDR2 FQGNSA. This CDR3 comprises 14 residues. CDR3 DNA: TGTGCCAGCAGCCCCCGACTGAAGAACACTGAAGCTTTCTTT. Amino acids: CASSPRLKNTEAFF.

The V gene is TRBV10-3, the J gene TRBJ1-1; D call uncertain. V lost 4 bases and J lost 1, with 7 bases in between. This CDR3 is 13 amino acids long. CDR1 and CDR2 (germline): ENHRY, SYGVKD. In DNA form, the CDR3 reads TGTGCCATCAGTGGGTCGGGGAACACTGAAGCTTTCTTT. Its protein is CAISGSGNTEAFF.

The chain links TRBV19 to TRBJ2-7; 10 nucleotides agree with TRBD2. This CDR3 is built from 16 residues. Germline V gives CDR1 LNHDA, CDR2 SQIVND (reference sequence). The V gene end was trimmed by 5 bases and the J gene end by 1 base; junction bases not matched to a gene: 8. CDR3 region: CASSRLAAGGSYEQYF. CDR3 in DNA: TGTGCCAGTAGTCGCCTGGCAGCGGGAGGGTCCTACGAGCAGTACTTC.

This clone was observed a single time. V and J are TRBV29-1 and TRBJ2-7, with 7 bases that match TRBD1. In germline, CDR1 is SQVTM, CDR2 ANQGSEA. The J segment lost 3 bases and the V segment lost 6 bases, leaving 11 bases of the junction unmatched. This CDR3 is built from 14 residues. CDR3 nucleotide sequence: TGCAGCGTCACACCGACAGGGTCTGACTACGAGCAGTACTTC. Protein: CSVTPTGSDYEQYF.

The CDR3 spells CASSSVGGNIQYF. CDR3 sequence (DNA): TGCGCCAGCAGCTCAGTGGGAGGCAACATTCAGTACTTC. The chain has TRBV5-1 and TRBJ2-4, with a weak D call TRBD2 (6 bases). CDR1 SGHRS and CDR2 YFSETQ come from the germline V gene. Trimming left V 3 bases short and J 7 bases short, with 11 bases between. The CDR3 has 13 amino acids.

The gene calls are TRBV5-1 and TRBJ2-7; D ambiguous. The V gene's germline CDR1 is SGHRS and CDR2 YFSETQ. Trimming removed 0 bases from V and 2 bases from J, with 12 bases in between. This CDR3 has 15 residues. CDR3 region: CASSLVGRQAYEQYF. CDR3 sequence (DNA): TGCGCCAGCAGCTTGGTTGGGCGGCAAGCCTACGAGCAGTACTTC.

This chain connects TRBV5-1 to TRBJ2-2; TRBD1 matches 11 bases. Germline CDR1 reads SGHRS; CDR2 reads YFSETQ. The V gene end was trimmed by 0 bases and the J gene end by 5 bases; junction bases not matched to a gene: 12. The CDR3 sequence is 19 residues long. CDR3 coding DNA: TGCGCCAGCAGCTTGGACCTCCGGGACAGGGGGTTAGCTACCGGGGAGCTGTTTTTT. Its protein is CASSLDLRDRGLATGELFF. The variable domain in full, completed from reference TRBV5-1 and TRBJ2-2, reads KAGVTQTPRYLIKTRGQQVTLSCSPISGHRSVSWYQQTPGQGLQFLFEYFSETQRNKGNFPGRFSGRQFSNSRSEMNVSTLELGDSALYLCASSLDLRDRGLATGELFFGEGSRLTVL.

This chain connects TRBV30 to TRBJ2-7; D might be TRBD2 (6 bases). The germline gives CDR1 GTSNPN, CDR2 SVGIG (reference sequence). This CDR3 is 13 amino acids long. Trimming left V 1 base short and J 6 bases short, with 13 bases between. The CDR3 bases are TGTGCCTGGAGTGATTTAAGGGGAGGCGAGCAGTACTTC. Translating gives CAWSDLRGGEQYF. Drawing the rest from reference TRBV30 and TRBJ2-7, the complete variable domain is SQTIHQWPATLVQPVGSPLSLECTVEGTSNPNLYWYRQAAGRGLQLLFYSVGIGQISSEVPQNLSASRPQDRQFILSSKKLLLSDSGFYLCAWSDLRGGEQYFGPGTRLTVT.

The genes are TRBV18 and TRBJ2-7; D uncertain. Germline CDR1 and CDR2: KGHSH and LQKENI. The CDR3 covers 15 residues. Trimming left V 0 bases short and J 4 bases short, with 13 bases between. DNA for the CDR3: TGTGCCAGCTCACCACCTTCACGGGCCCCGTACGAGCAGTACTTC. Amino acid sequence: CASSPPSRAPYEQYF.

The V gene is TRBV5-4, the J gene TRBJ2-2, with 12 positions matching TRBD2. There are 16 residues in the CDR3. V dropped 4 bases and J dropped 7; count of bases not matched to a gene: 8. Germline values: CDR1 SGHNT, CDR2 YYREEE (reference sequence). This CDR3 is CASSTQTSGSVGELFF. The CDR3 DNA sequence: TGTGCCAGCAGCACCCAGACTAGCGGGAGCGTCGGGGAGCTGTTTTTT.

V usage is TRBV2 and J usage is TRBJ2-7; either TRBD1 or TRBD2 may fit D (5 bases each). Between the trimmed V and J ends, which lost 7 bases and 6 bases, there was a span of 22 bases. The CDR3 has 15 residues. CDR1 SNHLY and CDR2 FYNNEI come from the germline V gene. The CDR3 here is CASTGGRAGTSEQYF. CDR3 bases: TGTGCCAGCACGGGTGGAAGGGCCGGGACGTCCGAGCAGTACTTC.

This sequence joins TRBV6-1 and TRBJ1-5; 9 positions agree with TRBD1. The ends lost 0 bases at V and 6 bases at J; junction bases unmatched: 3. CDR1 is MNHNS, CDR2 SASEGT, per germline. The CDR3 is 15 residues long. The CDR3: CASSEARTGVQPQHF. The CDR3 nucleotides are TGTGCCAGCAGTGAAGCCAGGACAGGGGTTCAGCCCCAGCATTTT.

The genes are TRBV6-1 and TRBJ2-1; 11 bases are a match to TRBD2. Germline CDR1 reads MNHNS; CDR2 reads SASEGT. The CDR3 is 17 residues long. V shed 2 bases, J shed 1 base, and the junction held 4 bases outside the gene matches. DNA of the CDR3: TGTGCCAGCAGTGAAAGAGGACTAGCGGGTTCCTACAATGAGCAGTTCTTC. This translates into CASSERGLAGSYNEQFF.

The chain couples TRBV6-5 to TRBJ2-7, with TRBD1 identical over 7 bases. Germline V CDR1 and CDR2: MNHEY, SVGAGI. The CDR3 length is 14 residues. Unmatched junction bases numbered 11, after V lost 6 bases and J lost 6 bases. The CDR3 sequence is CASRSRGFFSEQYF. As DNA, the CDR3 is TGTGCCAGCAGGAGCAGGGGGTTTTTCTCCGAGCAGTACTTC.

The chain employs TRBV7-3 and TRBJ1-3; D call uncertain. V dropped 2 bases and J dropped 3 bases, with 8 bases sitting between them. Per germline, CDR1 SGHTA and CDR2 FQGTGA. The CDR3 is made up of 14 amino acids. The CDR3 sequence is CASSLYPSGNTIYF. CDR3 coding DNA: TGTGCCAGCAGCTTATACCCCAGTGGAAACACCATATATTTT.